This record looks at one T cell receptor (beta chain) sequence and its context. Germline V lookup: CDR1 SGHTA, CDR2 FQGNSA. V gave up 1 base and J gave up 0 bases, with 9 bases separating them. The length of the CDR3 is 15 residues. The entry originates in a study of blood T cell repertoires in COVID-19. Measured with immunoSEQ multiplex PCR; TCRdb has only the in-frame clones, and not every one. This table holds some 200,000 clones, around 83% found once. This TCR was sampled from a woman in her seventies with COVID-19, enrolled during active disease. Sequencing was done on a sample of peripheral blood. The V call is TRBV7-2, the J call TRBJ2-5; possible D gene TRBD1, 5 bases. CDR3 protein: CASSLGSGNQETQYF. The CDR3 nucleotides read TGTGCCAGCAGCTTAGGTTCAGGGAACCAAGAGACCCAGTACTTC.